These 15 T cell receptor beta chains came from one sample sequenced in a study of OX40 agonist ivuxolimab in advanced cancers. Repertoires were generated with immunoSEQ multiplex PCR, while TCRdb's copy carries only in-frame clones and drops some. The profile covers some 5,700 clones, with 80% to 90% appearing a single time and approximately 30% taken by the ten largest. Sequenced here: CD4+ or CD8+ T cells sorted from blood, sampled in a trial of the OX40 agonist ivuxolimab. The receptors were sampled from an adult with an advanced solid tumor such as melanoma, head and neck, liver or kidney cancer.

The V and J genes are TRBV18 and TRBJ2-7; 12 nucleotides match TRBD2. The junction had 9 bases not matched to a gene; V was cut back by 3 bases and J by 6 bases. The CDR3 is made up of 16 amino acids. From germline, CDR1 is KGHSH and CDR2 LQKENI. CDR3 protein: CASSPAQTSGRTEQYF. The DNA of the CDR3 is TGTGCCAGCTCACCCGCTCAGACTAGCGGGAGAACCGAGCAGTACTTC.

Here the CDR3 reads CASSPPDRGGEKLFF. Here the CDR3 DNA reads TGTGCCAGCAGCCCCCCAGACAGGGGTGGTGAAAAACTGTTTTTT. J is TRBJ1-4 and V is TRBV7-9; 8 bases map to TRBD1. The ends lost 5 bases at V and 7 bases at J; junction bases unmatched: 9. Germline assignment: CDR1 SEHNR and CDR2 FQNEAQ (reference sequence). The CDR3 runs to 15 residues. The entire variable domain, with the rest obtained from reference TRBV7-9 and TRBJ1-4, is as follows: DTGVSQNPRHKITKRGQNVTFRCDPISEHNRLYWYRQTLGQGPEFLTYFQNEAQLEKSRLLSDRFSAERPKGSFSTLEIQRTEQGDSAMYLCASSPPDRGGEKLFFGSGTQLSVL.

Points on this clone: Compared with germline, one end of the junction differs, possibly owing to a read error. CDR3 coding DNA: TGTGCCAGCAGTTACGTAGGTCGAACTGAAGCTTTCTTT. Translated, it gives CASSYVGRTEAFF. V usage is TRBV10-3 and J usage is TRBJ1-1; unclear D gene. There are 13 residues in the CDR3. Per the germline V gene, CDR1 is ENHRY and CDR2 is SYGVKD.

J is TRBJ2-6 and V is TRBV4-2; 8 bases are a match to TRBD1. The CDR3 sequence is 17 residues long. V was pared by 5 bases and J by 0 bases, with 6 bases of the junction left unmatched. Germline lookup yields CDR1 LGHNA and CDR2 YNFKEQ. For the CDR3, the DNA is TGTGCCAGCAGCGGACAGGGAAGATTCTCTGGGGCCAACGTCCTGACTTTC. Translating gives CASSGQGRFSGANVLTF.

The table lists this clone with a count of one. This chain connects TRBV2 to TRBJ2-7; D may be TRBD2 (7 bases). Deletions cut 3 bases from V and 0 bases from J, with 12 bases between. This CDR3 has 15 residues. Looked up from germline, CDR1 is SNHLY and CDR2 is FYNNEI. CDR3 in DNA: TGTGCCAGCAGTGAGGGGGCGGGGGCCTCCTACGAGCAGTACTTC. It specifies CASSEGAGASYEQYF.

The chain joins TRBV19 to TRBJ1-2; possible D gene TRBD1, 5 bases. The CDR3 runs 14 residues. Germline CDR1 is LNHDA and CDR2 is SQIVND (reference sequence). V was shortened by 6 bases and J by 4 bases, with 15 bases between the two germline ends. Here the CDR3 DNA reads TGTGCCAGTAGGCCAGGCGGGGGGATCTATGGCTACACCTTC. It yields the protein CASRPGGGIYGYTF.

The rearrangement uses TRBV19 and TRBJ2-7, with D possibly matching TRBD1 (6 bases). Germline V gene sequence: CDR1 LNHDA, CDR2 SQIVND (reference sequence). V was pared by 3 bases and J by 0 bases, with 9 bases between. The CDR3 has 14 residues. CDR3 nucleotides: TGTGCCAGTAGTATGACAGGAAACTCCTACGAGCAGTACTTC. This codes for CASSMTGNSYEQYF.

This clone was recorded only once. The chain uses TRBV5-5 and TRBJ2-7; a weak D match, TRBD1 (5 bases). The CDR3 has 14 amino acids. V lost 0 bases and J 2 bases, leaving 9 bases between the germline ends. Germline-derived CDR1 and CDR2 are SGHKS and YYEKEE (reference sequence). In DNA, the CDR3 is TGTGCCAGCAGCTTGGGTGACAGAACCTACGAGCAGTACTTC. Translating gives CASSLGDRTYEQYF.

V gene TRBV29-1 combines with J gene TRBJ1-2, with 9 bases that match TRBD1. Germline CDR1 and CDR2: SQVTM and ANQGSEA. This CDR3 has 12 residues. V trimming: 6 bases; J trimming: 8 bases; junction bases outside the gene matches: 7. The CDR3 nucleotides are TGCAGCGTAGTAACAGGGGGCGTCGGCTACACCTTC. Translation gives CSVVTGGVGYTF.

The gene calls are TRBV19 and TRBJ1-2, with unresolved D. V was trimmed by 0 bases and J by 14 bases, leaving 10 bases between them. The CDR3 is made up of 11 amino acids. The germline V gene has CDR1 LNHDA and CDR2 SQIVND (reference sequence). The CDR3 loop reads CASSIDRRATF. The CDR3 region has the DNA TGTGCCAGTAGTATAGATCGCAGAGCTACCTTC.

The chain couples TRBV6-1 to TRBJ2-7; D is uncertain. The CDR3 has 12 residues. V was clipped by 6 bases and J by 2 bases, with 8 bases between them. Germline V CDR1 and CDR2: MNHNS, SASEGT. The DNA of the CDR3 is TGTGCCAGCAGGGCCGGAGCCTACGAGCAGTACTTC. Encoded protein: CASRAGAYEQYF.

The J gene is TRBJ2-7, the V gene TRBV19; no definite D call. The germline CDR1 and CDR2 sequences are LNHDA and SQIVND (reference sequence). V was pared by 5 bases and J by 2 bases, with 10 bases between. This CDR3 spans 13 amino acids. This chain's CDR3 is CASSAGSAYEQYF. The DNA of the CDR3 is TGTGCCAGTAGTGCCGGGTCGGCCTACGAGCAGTACTTC.

This sequence joins TRBV4-2 and TRBJ1-2; D remains unclear. Germline V gene lookup returns CDR1 LGHNA and CDR2 YNFKEQ. This CDR3 has 14 amino acids. The V end was cut by 4 bases, the J end by 2 bases, with 11 bases between. The CDR3 DNA follows: TGTGCCAGCAGCCCAGCCCTATCAAACTATGGCTACACCTTC. Translated, it gives CASSPALSNYGYTF.

The chain combines TRBV2 with TRBJ2-1; the D gene is possibly TRBD2 (6 bases). Germline CDR1 reads SNHLY; CDR2 reads FYNNEI. This CDR3 region has 13 residues. V lost 6 bases and J lost 8, with 14 bases in between. The DNA of the CDR3 is TGTGCCAGCAGCGTTGGGCGGGGTGATGAGCAGTTCTTC. Translation: CASSVGRGDEQFF.

The rearrangement links TRBV5-1 to TRBJ2-2; unclear D gene. The CDR3 totals 14 residues. V lost 6 bases to trimming and J lost 0 bases, with 9 bases between them. Germline V lookup: CDR1 SGHRS, CDR2 YFSETQ. CDR3 coding DNA: TGCGCCAGCATGAGCGAGGCGAACACCGGGGAGCTGTTTTTT. This codes for CASMSEANTGELFF.